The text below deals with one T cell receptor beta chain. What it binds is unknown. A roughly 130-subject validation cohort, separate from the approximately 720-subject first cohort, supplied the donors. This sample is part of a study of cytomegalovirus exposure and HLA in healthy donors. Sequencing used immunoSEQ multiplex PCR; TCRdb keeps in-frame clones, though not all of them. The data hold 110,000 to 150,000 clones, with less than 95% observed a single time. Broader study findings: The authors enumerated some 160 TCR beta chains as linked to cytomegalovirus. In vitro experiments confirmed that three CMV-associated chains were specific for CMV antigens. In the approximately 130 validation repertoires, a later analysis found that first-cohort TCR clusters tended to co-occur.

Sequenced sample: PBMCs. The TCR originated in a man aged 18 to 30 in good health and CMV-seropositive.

CDR3 sequence reads: CASSLLGRGHQPQHF. The CDR3, as DNA: TGTGCCAGCAGTTTATTGGGCAGGGGGCATCAGCCCCAGCATTTT. The chain carries TRBV27 and TRBJ1-5, with 8 bases fitting TRBD1. Germline V lookup: CDR1 MNHEY, CDR2 SMNVEV (reference sequence). Unmatched junction bases numbered 4, after V lost 1 base and J lost 5 bases. This CDR3 is 15 amino acids long.